These 31 T cell receptor beta chains were all obtained from the same sample, sequenced in a study of monozygotic twins with inflammatory bowel disease. TCRdb reprocessed the 5' RACE reads and stores each CDR3 protein as one record, lacking DNA. Found here are hundreds of thousands of distinct CDR3 sequences; the top ten clones hold roughly 2.3%. Sample: blood. The receptors originated from a human donor with ulcerative colitis or Crohn's disease, or a healthy co-twin of an affected twin (not recorded which).

CDR3 sequence reads: CASRGGGALGEQFF. The chain couples TRBV2 to TRBJ2-1; checking the TCRdb D call of TRBD1 is not possible without DNA. The germline CDR1 and CDR2 sequences are SNHLY and FYNNEI. The CDR3 is 14 amino acids.

The chain uses TRBV16 and TRBJ1-4; absent DNA, TCRdb's TRBD1 call cannot be checked. Per the germline V gene, CDR1 is KGHSY and CDR2 is FQNENV. The CDR3 has 14 amino acids. The CDR3: CASSPKDRGRKLFF.

This chain uses TRBV18 with TRBJ1-2; there is no DNA to check the TCRdb D call of TRBD1. The CDR3 totals 16 residues. Per germline, CDR1 KGHSH and CDR2 LQKENI. CDR3 amino acids: CASSQRTGTGGDGYTF.

The chain combines TRBV7-6 with TRBJ1-5; TCRdb designates TRBD1, a call that cannot be tested without DNA. Germline V CDR1 and CDR2: SGHVS, FNYEAQ. The CDR3 runs 16 residues. The CDR3 region is CASSLGGGFEGQPQHF.

The genes are TRBV10-3 and TRBJ2-7. Germline loops: CDR1 ENHRY, CDR2 SYGVKD. This CDR3 is built from 16 residues. The chain's CDR3 is CAISESSRKSSYEQYF.

The chain joins TRBV12-3 or TRBV12-4 to TRBJ1-6; no DNA is available, so the TRBD1 call from TCRdb remains unchecked. This CDR3 comprises 15 residues. CDR3 protein: CASSPPTGGNSPLHF.

This sequence joins TRBV28 and TRBJ2-1; the D call of TRBD1 rests on TCRdb alone, since no DNA is present to check it. Germline V gene sequence: CDR1 MDHEN, CDR2 SYDVKM. The CDR3 runs 18 residues. The CDR3 is CASSYPIPGRLGGNEQFF.

The J gene is TRBJ2-1, the V gene TRBV6-4. Germline V gene lookup returns CDR1 MRHNA and CDR2 SNTAGT. The CDR3 loop spans 15 amino acids. The CDR3 sequence is CASSDSLSPYNEQFF.

V is TRBV7-9 and J is TRBJ2-7. This CDR3 is built from 14 residues. CDR1 is SEHNR, CDR2 FQNEAQ, per germline (reference sequence). CDR3 region: CASSLDIGSYEQYF.

The J gene is TRBJ2-5, the V gene TRBV25-1; the D call of TRBD1 rests on TCRdb alone, since no DNA is present to check it. CDR3 length equals 16 residues. From germline, CDR1 is MGHDK and CDR2 SYGVNS. CDR3 region: CASSETGTPNQETQYF.

This chain uses TRBV6-5 with TRBJ1-5. From germline, CDR1 is MNHEY and CDR2 SVGAGI. The CDR3 runs to 15 residues. CDR3 sequence: CASSYGGGPNQPQHF.

The CDR3 reads CASSSLLNGYTF. The chain joins TRBV5-5 to TRBJ1-2. Germline V gene sequence: CDR1 SGHKS, CDR2 YYEKEE (reference sequence). The CDR3 has 12 residues.

The chain is built from TRBV7-2 and TRBJ2-5; TCRdb proposes TRBD1, but this gene call is untestable without DNA. Germline CDR1 reads SGHTA; CDR2 reads FQGNSA. The CDR3 consists of 14 residues. The CDR3 is CASSLSGGSETQYF. Using reference TRBV7-2 and TRBJ2-5 for the parts outside the CDR3, the full variable domain is GAGVSQSPSNKVTEKGKDVELRCDPISGHTALYWYRQSLGQGLEFLIYFQGNSAPDKSGLPSDRFSAERTGGSVSTLTIQRTQQEDSAVYLCASSLSGGSETQYFGPGTRLLVL.

This CDR3 is CASSYTGDIGIQYF. The J gene is TRBJ2-4, the V gene TRBV7-2; TCRdb calls TRBD1, which cannot be checked without DNA. Germline V CDR1 and CDR2: SGHTA, FQGNSA. This CDR3 comprises 14 residues. The full variable domain, in which reference TRBV7-2 and TRBJ2-4 provide the parts outside the CDR3, is GAGVSQSPSNKVTEKGKDVELRCDPISGHTALYWYRQSLGQGLEFLIYFQGNSAPDKSGLPSDRFSAERTGGSVSTLTIQRTQQEDSAVYLCASSYTGDIGIQYFGAGTRLSVL.

The J gene is TRBJ2-2, the V gene TRBV6-2 or TRBV6-3; TCRdb calls TRBD1, which cannot be checked without DNA. Germline loops: CDR1 MNHEY, CDR2 SVGEGT. The CDR3 is made up of 15 amino acids. CDR3 residues: CASSLWDRRTGELFF.

This CDR3 reads CASSPSAGSSGNTIYF. The V call is TRBV7-2, the J call TRBJ1-3. Per the germline V gene, CDR1 is SGHTA and CDR2 is FQGNSA. The CDR3 is 16 residues long.

The chain links TRBV2 to TRBJ2-5; TCRdb's assignment of TRBD1 cannot be checked, as there is no DNA. This CDR3 region has 18 residues. Germline assignment: CDR1 SNHLY and CDR2 FYNNEI. The CDR3 region is CASSEAPGQGVREETQYF.

The V and J genes are TRBV7-3 and TRBJ1-2; with no DNA, the TCRdb D assignment of TRBD1 cannot be verified. Looked up from germline, CDR1 is SGHTA and CDR2 is FQGTGA. The CDR3 covers 15 residues. CDR3: CASSLTGQGKEGYTF. Complete variable domain (other parts from reference TRBV7-3 and TRBJ1-2): GAGVSQTPSNKVTEKGKYVELRCDPISGHTALYWYRQSLGQGPEFLIYFQGTGAADDSGLPNDRFFAVRPEGSVSTLKIQRTERGDSAVYLCASSLTGQGKEGYTFGSGTRLTVV.

The chain uses TRBV20-1 and TRBJ2-2. The CDR3 is 14 residues long. Germline values: CDR1 DFQATT, CDR2 SNEGSKA (reference sequence). CDR3 in amino acids: CSARWAGNTGELFF.

The chain has TRBV12-3 or TRBV12-4 and TRBJ1-1. This CDR3 spans 12 amino acids. The CDR3 here is CASSGGSVGAFF.

The genes are TRBV30 and TRBJ2-7; TCRdb's D call of TRBD1 is untestable without DNA. The CDR3 is 13 amino acids. Germline V lookup: CDR1 GTSNPN, CDR2 SVGIG (reference sequence). This CDR3 reads CAWSPGVSNEQYF.

The chain has TRBV12-3 or TRBV12-4 and TRBJ2-6; TCRdb indicates TRBD2, and absent DNA this call remains unverified. This CDR3 comprises 14 residues. The CDR3 reads CASTGLSGANVLTF.

The rearrangement links TRBV20-1 to TRBJ2-1; the TCRdb D gene call, TRBD2, has no DNA to confirm it. The germline gives CDR1 DFQATT, CDR2 SNEGSKA (reference sequence). This CDR3 contains 11 residues. CDR3 region: CSATQRNEQFF.

This sequence joins TRBV7-8 and TRBJ2-7; the D call of TRBD1 rests on TCRdb alone, since no DNA is present to check it. CDR1 is SGHVS, CDR2 FQNEAQ, per germline. The CDR3 is 16 amino acids. The CDR3 sequence: CASSSTGGILSYEQYF.

The V gene is TRBV6-1, the J gene TRBJ2-7; lacking DNA, the TRBD1 call made by TCRdb goes unchecked. Germline loops: CDR1 MNHNS, CDR2 SASEGT. The length of the CDR3 is 12 residues. This CDR3 reads CASRTVSYEQYF.

V usage is TRBV7-2 and J usage is TRBJ2-5; TCRdb's D call of TRBD1 is untestable without DNA. This CDR3 comprises 14 residues. Germline V gene sequence: CDR1 SGHTA, CDR2 FQGNSA. The CDR3 loop reads CASRQGQTQETQYF.

The chain recombines TRBV7-8 with TRBJ2-5. This CDR3 comprises 15 residues. Germline V gene data show CDR1 as SGHVS and CDR2 as FQNEAQ. The CDR3 reads CASSLAVTRQETQYF.

The chain joins TRBV5-4 to TRBJ2-3; TCRdb proposes TRBD1, but this gene call is untestable without DNA. The germline V gene encodes CDR1 SGHNT and CDR2 YYREEE (reference sequence). This CDR3 contains 17 residues. The CDR3 is CASSVLTGGAGTDTQYF. Drawing the rest from reference TRBV5-4 and TRBJ2-3, the complete variable domain is ETGVTQSPTHLIKTRGQQVTLRCSSQSGHNTVSWYQQALGQGPQFIFQYYREEENGRGNFPPRFSGLQFPNYSSELNVNALELDDSALYLCASSVLTGGAGTDTQYFGPGTRLTVL.

The J gene is TRBJ2-3, the V gene TRBV20-1. CDR3 length equals 13 residues. The V gene's germline CDR1 is DFQATT and CDR2 SNEGSKA (reference sequence). CDR3 in amino acids: CSARNTGTDTQYF.

This rearrangement joins TRBV7-6 to TRBJ2-3. The CDR3 totals 15 residues. Germline V lookup: CDR1 SGHVS, CDR2 FNYEAQ. CDR3 sequence reads: CASSLGIVSTDTQYF.

The J gene is TRBJ2-3, the V gene TRBV25-1. The CDR3 is 15 residues long. The germline V gene has CDR1 MGHDK and CDR2 SYGVNS. This CDR3 is CASSEGTYDTDTQYF.